These 5 T cell receptor beta chains share one sample of origin, sequenced in a study of blood T cell dynamics during melanoma immunotherapy. Study-wide results and limits: The most clonal sorted CD8+ subset, immune-effector cells, was closest to cell-free DNA CDR3 sequences.

The protocol was immunoSEQ multiplex PCR, while the TCRdb copy is restricted to in-frame clones and leaves out a portion. This sample has over 950 clones; about two thirds occur once, and the top ten carry 15% to 19%. Their recognized antigens are unknown. Noted time point: week 3, after first cycle of checkpoint inhibitor. TIE cells were CD3+ CD4- CD8+ CD45RA- CD45RO-high CD27- CCR7- memory T cells. The sequenced sample was CD8+ T cells from blood, obtained from a patient treated with checkpoint blockade. All receptors come from a human donor with melanoma.

The chain uses TRBV21-1 and TRBJ2-7; TRBD2 is the table's D call and was not checked against the DNA. TRBV21-1 is termed a pseudogene. CDR3 length: 15 amino acids. CDR3 residues: CASSKARTPPYEQYF. The CDR3 bases are TGTGCCAGCAGCAAAGCTCGGACTCCCCCCTACGAGCAGTACTTC.

This clone is a singleton in its sample. The chain joins TRBV28 to TRBJ2-7; D might be TRBD1 (6 bases). The CDR3 contains 14 residues. Germline-derived CDR1 and CDR2 are MDHEN and SYDVKM. The V end was cut by 8 bases, the J end by 6 bases, with 20 bases between. The CDR3 is CASFKQGWVGEQYF. CDR3 coding DNA: TGTGCCAGCTTTAAACAGGGATGGGTAGGCGAGCAGTACTTC. Using reference TRBV28 and TRBJ2-7 for the parts outside the CDR3, the full variable domain is DVKVTQSSRYLVKRTGEKVFLECVQDMDHENMFWYRQDPGLGLRLIYFSYDVKMKEKGDIPEGYSVSREKKERFSLILESASTNQTSMYLCASFKQGWVGEQYFGPGTRLTVT.

This clone showed up just a few times. This chain connects TRBV11-2 to TRBJ2-1; D is unresolved. The CDR3 covers 15 residues. The germline CDR1 and CDR2 sequences are SGHAT and FQNNGV. The germline V and J ends were trimmed by 5 bases and 0 bases, with 11 bases remaining between them. Written as DNA, the CDR3 is TGTGCCAGCAGCCTCTTTCGTAGCTCCTACAATGAGCAGTTCTTC. Protein: CASSLFRSSYNEQFF. Complete variable domain (other parts from reference TRBV11-2 and TRBJ2-1): EAGVAQSPRYKIIEKRQSVAFWCNPISGHATLYWYQQILGQGPKLLIQFQNNGVVDDSQLPKDRFSAERLKGVDSTLKIQPAKLEDSAVYLCASSLFRSSYNEQFFGPGTRLTVL.

The rearrangement joins TRBV9 to TRBJ2-1; D remains unclear. Germline V CDR1 and CDR2: SGDLS, YYNGEE. This CDR3 has 15 amino acids. Trimming shortened V by 0 bases and J by 12 bases, and 19 bases separated the two germline ends. Here the CDR3 DNA reads TGTGCCAGCAGCGTAGCTGATTTGGGGATGGAAGGGCAGTTCTTC. Protein product: CASSVADLGMEGQFF. The full variable domain, completed using reference TRBV9 and TRBJ2-1, is DSGVTQTPKHLITATGQRVTLRCSPRSGDLSVYWYQQSLDQGLQFLIQYYNGEERAKGNILERFSAQQFPDLHSELNLSSLELGDSALYFCASSVADLGMEGQFFGPGTRLTVL.

The rearrangement links TRBV7-2 to TRBJ1-3; D unclear. V lost 5 bases to trimming and J lost 4 bases, with 9 bases between them. Germline lookup yields CDR1 SGHTA and CDR2 FQGNSA. The CDR3 extends over 13 amino acids. The CDR3 DNA sequence: TGTGCCAGCAGCAATCCTACGGGAAACACCATATATTTT. Translation gives CASSNPTGNTIYF. The full variable domain, rest sourced from reference TRBV7-2 and TRBJ1-3, is GAGVSQSPSNKVTEKGKDVELRCDPISGHTALYWYRQSLGQGLEFLIYFQGNSAPDKSGLPSDRFSAERTGGSVSTLTIQRTQQEDSAVYLCASSNPTGNTIYFGEGSWLTVV.